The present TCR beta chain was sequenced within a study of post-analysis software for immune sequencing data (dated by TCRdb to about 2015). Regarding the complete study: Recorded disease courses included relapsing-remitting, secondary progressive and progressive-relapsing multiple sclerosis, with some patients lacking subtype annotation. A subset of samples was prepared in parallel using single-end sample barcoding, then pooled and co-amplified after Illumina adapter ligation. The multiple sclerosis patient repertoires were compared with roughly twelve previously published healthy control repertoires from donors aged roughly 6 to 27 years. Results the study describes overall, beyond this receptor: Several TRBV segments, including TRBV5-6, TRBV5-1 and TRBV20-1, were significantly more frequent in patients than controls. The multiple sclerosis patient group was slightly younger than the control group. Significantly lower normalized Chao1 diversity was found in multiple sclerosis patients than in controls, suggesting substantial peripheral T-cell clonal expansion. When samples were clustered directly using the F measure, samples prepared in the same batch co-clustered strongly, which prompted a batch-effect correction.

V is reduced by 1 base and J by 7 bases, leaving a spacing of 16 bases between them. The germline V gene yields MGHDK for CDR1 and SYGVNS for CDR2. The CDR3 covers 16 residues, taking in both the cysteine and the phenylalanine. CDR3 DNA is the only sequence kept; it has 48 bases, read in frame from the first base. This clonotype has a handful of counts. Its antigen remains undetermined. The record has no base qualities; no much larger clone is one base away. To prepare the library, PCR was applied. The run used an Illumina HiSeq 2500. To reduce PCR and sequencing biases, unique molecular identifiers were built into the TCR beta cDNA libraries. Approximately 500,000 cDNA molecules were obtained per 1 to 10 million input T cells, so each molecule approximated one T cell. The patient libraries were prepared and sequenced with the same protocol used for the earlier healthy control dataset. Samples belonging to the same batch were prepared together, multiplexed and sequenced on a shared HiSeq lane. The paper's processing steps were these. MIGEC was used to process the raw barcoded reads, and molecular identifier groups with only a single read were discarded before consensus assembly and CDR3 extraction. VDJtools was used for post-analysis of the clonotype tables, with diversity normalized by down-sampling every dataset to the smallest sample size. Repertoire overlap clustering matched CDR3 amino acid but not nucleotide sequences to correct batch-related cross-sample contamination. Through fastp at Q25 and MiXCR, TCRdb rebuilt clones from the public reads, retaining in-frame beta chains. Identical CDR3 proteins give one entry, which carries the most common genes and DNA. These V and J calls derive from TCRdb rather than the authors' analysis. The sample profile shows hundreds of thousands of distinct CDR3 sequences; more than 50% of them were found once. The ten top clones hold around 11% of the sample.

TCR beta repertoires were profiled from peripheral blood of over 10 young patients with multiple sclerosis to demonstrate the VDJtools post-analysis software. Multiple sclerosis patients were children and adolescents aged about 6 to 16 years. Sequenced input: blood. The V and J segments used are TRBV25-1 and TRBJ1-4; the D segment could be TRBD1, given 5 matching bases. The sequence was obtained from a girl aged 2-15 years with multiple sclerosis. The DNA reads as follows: TGTGCCAGCAGTGAATGGAAGGGGTGGGTCGGTGAAAAACTGTTTTTT. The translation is CASSEWKGWVGEKLFF.